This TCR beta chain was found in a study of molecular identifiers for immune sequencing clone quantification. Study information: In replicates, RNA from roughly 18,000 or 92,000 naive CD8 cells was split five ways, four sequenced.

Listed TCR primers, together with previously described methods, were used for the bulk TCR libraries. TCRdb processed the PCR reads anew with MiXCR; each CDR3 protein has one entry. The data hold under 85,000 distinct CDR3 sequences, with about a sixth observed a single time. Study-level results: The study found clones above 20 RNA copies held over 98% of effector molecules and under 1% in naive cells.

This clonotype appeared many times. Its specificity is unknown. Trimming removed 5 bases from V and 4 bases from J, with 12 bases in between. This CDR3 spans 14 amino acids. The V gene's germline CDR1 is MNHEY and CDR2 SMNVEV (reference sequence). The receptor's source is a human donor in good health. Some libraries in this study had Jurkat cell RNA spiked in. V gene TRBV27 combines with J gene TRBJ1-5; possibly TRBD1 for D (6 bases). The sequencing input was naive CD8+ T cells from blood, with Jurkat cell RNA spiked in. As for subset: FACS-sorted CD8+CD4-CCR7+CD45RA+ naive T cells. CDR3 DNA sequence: TGTGCCAGCAGTCCAACAGGGTATAATCAGCCCCAGCATTTT. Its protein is CASSPTGYNQPQHF.